Included here is one T cell receptor beta chain sequence, with context. All enrollees were about 18 to 89 years old and from roughly 22 US areas. Cohorts were assigned according to the clinical history that participants reported. Per the study methods: Cell counts per sample came from amplifying reference gene primers. Libraries were prepared by immunoSEQ multiplex PCR; TCRdb keeps only in-frame clonotypes and omits some of them. Clonal size and the V and J genes are those of that table, whereas D and trimming came from the DNA. This sample yields some 230,000 clones, of which approximately 90% are seen a single time; under 3.5% belongs to the top ten. This sample was taken from a study of blood T cell repertoires in COVID-19. Study-wide background: From T cells, B-cell-depleted T cells, or PBMCs came the material, which was cDNA or gDNA.

Trimming removed 2 bases from V and 7 bases from J, with 9 bases in between. The CDR3 runs 14 residues. Germline V gives CDR1 MNHNS, CDR2 SASEGT. This clonotype originated in a woman aged 18-35 years in a cohort exposed to, infected with or recovered from COVID-19 (not recorded which). Material: PBMCs or T cells enriched from blood (not recorded which). The V gene is TRBV6-1, the J gene TRBJ1-6; D gene unclear. The CDR3 DNA follows: TGTGCCAGCAGTGAACCTCGTCTGAATTCACCCCTCCACTTT. It translates to CASSEPRLNSPLHF.